The 12 T cell receptor beta chains below come from one sample, sequenced in a study of identical twins. A single record per CDR3 protein comes from TCRdb applying MiXCR to the 5' RACE reads. The sample contains 1.5 million to 2 million distinct CDR3 sequences, roughly 35% of which appear only once. Sequencing was carried out using cord blood. The source is a newborn girl in good health.

The chain carries TRBV6-1 and TRBJ1-5, with TRBD1 matching over 12 bases. The length of the CDR3 is 17 residues. CDR1 MNHNS and CDR2 SASEGT come from the germline V gene. V was pared by 5 bases and J by 4 bases, with 9 bases of the junction left unmatched. The CDR3 region is CASSRTPGQGANQPQHF. CDR3 sequence (DNA): TGTGCCAGCAGTCGTACGCCGGGACAGGGGGCTAATCAGCCCCAGCATTTT.

This clonotype turned up a few times. This chain joins TRBV20-1 and TRBJ2-1, with 7 bases that match TRBD1. The CDR3 is made up of 15 amino acids. V shed 7 bases and J 9 bases; nucleotides not matched to a gene: 18. The germline CDR1 and CDR2 sequences are DFQATT and SNEGSKA (reference sequence). Here the CDR3 reads CSVPDWKGARSEQFF. The CDR3 DNA follows: TGCAGTGTACCGGACTGGAAGGGGGCGAGGAGTGAGCAGTTCTTC.

In the case of this clonotype: With a much larger clone just one base away, this may be a read error. The chain has TRBV28 and TRBJ2-1; 8 nucleotides line up with TRBD2. The CDR3 runs 19 residues. The V gene's germline CDR1 is MDHEN and CDR2 SYDVKM. With 3 bases clipped from V and 10 bases from J, the junction kept 23 bases outside the gene matches. The DNA of the CDR3 is TGTGCCAGCAGTTTCCCCTTATACACTAGCGGAGGGAGCTCCTACGAGCAGTTCTTC. Its protein product is CASSFPLYTSGGSSYEQFF.

This clonotype has a handful of counts. The CDR3 sequence is CASSGGTSAYEQYF. The CDR3 DNA follows: TGTGCCAGCAGCGGGGGGACTAGCGCCTACGAGCAGTACTTC. The chain combines TRBV13 with TRBJ2-7, with TRBD2 matching over 10 bases. The CDR3 is 14 residues long. CDR1 PRHDT and CDR2 FYEKMQ come from the germline V gene (reference sequence). Trimming removed 5 bases from V and 2 bases from J; junction bases left unmatched: 3.

The chain uses TRBV7-2 and TRBJ2-5; 9 bases line up with TRBD2. Trimming cost V 6 bases and J 11 bases; bases outside gene matches: 28. Germline V gene lookup returns CDR1 SGHTA and CDR2 FQGNSA. The CDR3 is 19 amino acids. The DNA for the CDR3 is TGTGCCAGCAGTATAACAGATCGGTATAGCGGGAGAATATACAATGAGCAGTACTTC. It codes for CASSITDRYSGRIYNEQYF.

This clonotype showed up just a few times. This chain connects TRBV5-1 to TRBJ2-5; the D is unclear. Germline loops: CDR1 SGHRS, CDR2 YFSETQ. The germline V and J ends were trimmed by 0 bases and 3 bases, with 6 bases remaining between them. The CDR3 length is 13 residues. The DNA for the CDR3 is TGCGCCAGCAGCTTGGCGGCGAAAGAGACCCAGTACTTC. As protein: CASSLAAKETQYF.

This clonotype was seen repeatedly, ten times or more. The chain is built from TRBV2 and TRBJ2-3, with 7 bases that match TRBD2. Germline V gene data show CDR1 as SNHLY and CDR2 as FYNNEI. CDR3 length equals 14 residues. J gave up 3 bases and V 8 bases, and 8 bases lay outside the gene matches. The CDR3 is CASRPRAGTDTQYF. CDR3 in DNA: TGTGCCAGCCGTCCCAGAGCGGGGACAGATACGCAGTATTTT.

This clonotype was counted a few times. The V and J genes are TRBV27 and TRBJ2-5; TRBD1 is a possible D gene (5 bases). The germline V and J ends were trimmed by 5 bases and 7 bases, with 11 bases remaining between them. There are 12 residues in the CDR3. CDR1 and CDR2 (germline): MNHEY, SMNVEV (reference sequence). In DNA form, the CDR3 reads TGTGCCAGCAGTCAATACCAGGGGACCCAGTACTTC. Translation gives CASSQYQGTQYF.

J is TRBJ2-2 and V is TRBV11-2; maybe TRBD2 (5 bases). Trimming took off 5 bases at V and 5 bases at J, with 15 bases between the two ends. This CDR3 contains 15 residues. Germline lookup yields CDR1 SGHAT and CDR2 FQNNGV. This chain's CDR3 is CASSPRGRKTGELFF. The CDR3 DNA follows: TGTGCCAGCAGCCCCCGAGGGCGGAAAACCGGGGAGCTGTTTTTT.

V gene TRBV9 combines with J gene TRBJ2-7; D remains ambiguous. The CDR3 runs to 14 residues. Trimming took off 0 bases at V and 2 bases at J, with 9 bases between the two ends. The germline gives CDR1 SGDLS, CDR2 YYNGEE. CDR3 bases: TGTGCCAGCAGCGTAGGTCGGCCTCCCTACGAGCAGTACTTC. It encodes CASSVGRPPYEQYF.

This clonotype was counted a single time. V is TRBV27 and J is TRBJ2-1, with D tentatively TRBD2 (5 bases). Trimming shortened V by 5 bases and J by 10 bases, and 30 bases separated the two germline ends. Germline V gene lookup returns CDR1 MNHEY and CDR2 SMNVEV (reference sequence). The CDR3 extends over 18 amino acids. The CDR3 region is CASSLFKGIPSRAYEQFF. The CDR3, as DNA: TGTGCCAGCAGTCTATTCAAAGGGATTCCTAGCAGAGCCTACGAGCAGTTCTTC.

This clonotype was counted between two and nine times. The chain has TRBV4-2 and TRBJ2-7; 7 positions agree with TRBD2. Germline trimming cut 0 bases from V and 2 bases from J; bases unmatched to any gene: 7. The CDR3 length is 16 residues. Germline values: CDR1 LGHNA, CDR2 YNFKEQ. The CDR3 region is CASSQDAGTNTYEQYF. The CDR3 coding sequence is TGTGCCAGCAGCCAAGACGCCGGGACTAACACCTACGAGCAGTACTTC.